Listed below are T cell receptor beta chains from one sample, sequenced in a study of CD8 T cells in Susac syndrome. TCRdb fed the immunoSEQ multiplex PCR reads into MiXCR, producing one record per CDR3 protein. The sample records under 200,000 distinct CDR3 sequences, about 93% being singletons. Material: CD4+ T cells from PBMCs. These receptors all stem from a human donor in good health. Both conserved end residues are part of each CDR3. The D gene is left open where the match is weak. Clone sizes are given selectively: once, few, many, or a class where the clone is expanded.

j_call | d_call | cdr3_length | v_call | clone_size | cdr3_nt | cdr3_aa
TRBJ2-3 | TRBD2 | 16 | TRBV20-1 | - | TGCAGTGCTAGACCCCCGAACGGGGGGGGCAGGGATACGCAGTATTTT | CSARPPNGGGRDTQYF
TRBJ1-5 | TRBD1 | 15 | TRBV30 | - | TGTGCCTGGAGTCCCGGGACAGCTAGCAATCAGCCCCAGCATTTT | CAWSPGTASNQPQHF
TRBJ2-7 | TRBD1 | 15 | TRBV20-1 | once | TGCAGTGCTACCCTGGGGGGGACAGGGAATTACGAGCAGTACTTC | CSATLGGTGNYEQYF
TRBJ2-1 | - | 11 | TRBV30 | - | TGTGCCTGGAGTAAGGAGGTTCTTGAGTTCTTC | CAWSKEVLEFF
TRBJ1-1 | - | 16 | TRBV19 | - | TGTGCCAGTAAAGGGACCCTTCTTCAGAGGGGCACTGAAGCTTTCTTT | CASKGTLLQRGTEAFF
TRBJ1-2 | - | 14 | TRBV12-3/TRBV12-4 | - | TGTGCCAGCAGTTTAGGAACAGAGAGCTATGGCTACACCTTC | CASSLGTESYGYTF
TRBJ2-1 | TRBD1 | 13 | TRBV6-5 | once | TGTGCCAGCAGTCGACAGGGCGGGAATGAGCAGTTCTTC | CASSRQGGNEQFF
TRBJ1-1 | - | 14 | TRBV4-3 | - | TGCGCCAGCAGCCAGCTAGCGGGGAACACTGAAGCTTTCTTT | CASSQLAGNTEAFF
TRBJ1-1 | - | 13 | TRBV30 | - | TGTGCCTGGAGTACGGACAGGAACACTGAAGCTTTCTTT | CAWSTDRNTEAFF
TRBJ2-7 | TRBD1 | 16 | TRBV25-1 | - | TGTGCCAGCAGTGCGTCAGGGGGTCGTGGCTCCTACGAGCAGTACTTC | CASSASGGRGSYEQYF
TRBJ1-1 | - | 13 | TRBV18 | once | TGTGCCAGCTCACCATACGCGAACACTGAAGCTTTCTTT | CASSPYANTEAFF
TRBJ2-7 | - | 14 | TRBV20-1 | - | TGCAGTGCTGAGGGTTGGGGCGTCTCCTACGAGCAGTACTTC | CSAEGWGVSYEQYF
TRBJ2-5 | - | 14 | TRBV5-1 | once | TGCGCCACCAAACTAGGGGAACCAGGGGAGACCCAGTACTTC | CATKLGEPGETQYF
TRBJ1-6 | - | 14 | TRBV9 | - | TGTGCCAGCAGCCCCCAGGGAGGGAATTCACCCCTCCACTTT | CASSPQGGNSPLHF
TRBJ2-3 | TRBD2 | 14 | TRBV6-2/TRBV6-3 | - | TGTGCCAGCAGTCGGACTAGTGTTGAAGATACGCAGTATTTT | CASSRTSVEDTQYF
TRBJ2-1 | TRBD1 | 16 | TRBV27 | - | TGTGCCAGCAGCGAGAGACCGGGACAGGGAAGGAATGAGCAGTTCTTC | CASSERPGQGRNEQFF
TRBJ1-6 | TRBD1 | 14 | TRBV3-1 | - | TGTGCCAGCAGAGCGGGACAGGGGAATTCACCCCTCCACTTT | CASRAGQGNSPLHF
TRBJ2-7 | - | 11 | TRBV2 | - | TGTGCCAGCGCCGGCGGGTACGAGCAGTACTTC | CASAGGYEQYF
TRBJ1-2 | - | 14 | TRBV6-2/TRBV6-3 | - | TGTGCCAGCAGCCTACCGGGGATTGTGGATGGCTACACCTTC | CASSLPGIVDGYTF
TRBJ1-2 | - | 14 | TRBV20-1 | - | TGCAGTGCTAGAGATTCCCAGGGGCTGAGTGGCTACACCTTC | CSARDSQGLSGYTF
TRBJ1-2 | TRBD1 | 15 | TRBV7-9 | once | TGTGCCAGCAGCTTAGACGGTAGCAGGGGGCTTGGCTACACCTTC | CASSLDGSRGLGYTF
TRBJ2-1 | TRBD2 | 13 | TRBV24-1 | once | TGTGCCACCAGTGTCGGGGGGGAGAATGAGCAGTTCTTC | CATSVGGENEQFF
TRBJ2-3 | - | 13 | TRBV30 | - | TGTGCCTGGAGTTGGACTGGGGTAGATACGCAGTATTTT | CAWSWTGVDTQYF
TRBJ2-7 | - | 12 | TRBV20-1 | - | TGCAGTGCTAGTTGGCAGGTCTACGAGCAGTACTTC | CSASWQVYEQYF
TRBJ2-7 | TRBD2 | 16 | TRBV7-3 | - | TGTGCCAGCAGCCCAGAGACTAGCGGGGGATCCCGCGAGCAGTACTTC | CASSPETSGGSREQYF
TRBJ1-2 | - | 14 | TRBV12-3/TRBV12-4 | - | TGTGCCAGCACCCTCTCTACGGTCGATTATGGCTACACCTTC | CASTLSTVDYGYTF
TRBJ2-7 | - | 12 | TRBV7-2 | - | TGTGCCAGCAGCTTTAGCGGTGGAGAGCAGTACTTC | CASSFSGGEQYF
TRBJ2-1 | - | 14 | TRBV20-1 | - | TGCAGTGCTGGCCGGGACTCCGTCTACAATGAGCAGTTCTTC | CSAGRDSVYNEQFF
TRBJ2-7 | - | 16 | TRBV20-1 | - | TGCAGTGCTAACCAAACCCCCCGAAGGAGCTCCTACGAGCAGTACTTC | CSANQTPRRSSYEQYF
TRBJ1-6 | - | 16 | TRBV7-9 | - | TGTGCCAGCAGCCCGGAGGCTACAGGGAGGGATTCACCCCTCCACTTT | CASSPEATGRDSPLHF
TRBJ1-3 | - | 15 | TRBV30 | once | TGTGCCTGGAGAGACAGCCTACTCTCTGGAAACACCATATATTTT | CAWRDSLLSGNTIYF
TRBJ2-2 | TRBD2 | 18 | TRBV4-2 | - | TGTGCCAGCAGCCTTAGGACTAGCGGGGTTACGAACACCGGGGAGCTGTTTTTT | CASSLRTSGVTNTGELFF
TRBJ2-3 | - | 14 | TRBV7-8 | - | TGTGCCAGCAGCCAGGGACACTACACAGATACGCAGTATTTT | CASSQGHYTDTQYF
TRBJ2-1 | TRBD2 | 15 | TRBV5-1 | - | TGCGCCGTCAGCAAGGGCGGGGGGGCCGGTAATGAGCAGTTCTTC | CAVSKGGGAGNEQFF
TRBJ2-3 | TRBD2 | 14 | TRBV12-3/TRBV12-4 | - | TGTGCCAGCAGTATCCCGGGGACTAGGGATACGCAGTATTTT | CASSIPGTRDTQYF
TRBJ2-7 | - | 14 | TRBV3-1 | - | TGTGCCAGCAGCCGATTTATAAGAGGATACGAGCAGTACTTC | CASSRFIRGYEQYF
TRBJ2-5 | - | 12 | TRBV29-1 | - | TGCAGCGTTGGCGGGATTCAAGAGACCCAGTACTTC | CSVGGIQETQYF
TRBJ1-5 | - | 13 | TRBV5-1 | - | TGCGCCAGCAGCGTGGACAGCTCTCAGCCCCAGCATTTT | CASSVDSSQPQHF
TRBJ2-1 | TRBD1 | 15 | TRBV7-8 | - | TGTGCCAGCAGCCCTGACAGGGTCAATGGCAATGAGCAGTTCTTC | CASSPDRVNGNEQFF
TRBJ2-2 | - | 15 | TRBV5-1 | - | TGCGCCAGCAGCTTCGGGCAGATAAACACCGGGGAGCTGTTTTTT | CASSFGQINTGELFF
TRBJ2-3 | - | 15 | TRBV6-5 | - | TGTGCCAGCAGTTACTCGGCTAGTCTGACAGATACGCAGTATTTT | CASSYSASLTDTQYF
TRBJ1-4 | - | 14 | TRBV19 | - | TGTGCCAGTAGCCGCGGTCTTGCTAATGAAAAACTGTTTTTT | CASSRGLANEKLFF
TRBJ2-5 | - | 13 | TRBV20-1 | - | TGCAGTGCTAGAGTTTGGGGGCAAGAGACCCAGTACTTC | CSARVWGQETQYF
TRBJ1-1 | - | 11 | TRBV29-1 | - | TGCAGCGTACTCCCGGACACTGAAGCTTTCTTT | CSVLPDTEAFF
TRBJ2-7 | TRBD2 | 15 | TRBV4-3 | - | TGCGCCAGCAGCCAAGGGATAGTAGCGGGCTACGAGCAGTACTTC | CASSQGIVAGYEQYF
TRBJ1-5 | - | 13 | TRBV30 | - | TGTGCCTGGAGTTCAGGTCGGGATCAGCCCCAGCATTTT | CAWSSGRDQPQHF
TRBJ2-5 | - | 12 | TRBV3-1 | - | TGTGCCAGCAGTCAGGTGCGAGAGACCCAGTACTTC | CASSQVRETQYF
TRBJ1-6 | - | 14 | TRBV6-5 | - | TGTGCCAGCAGCGGCCGTGACAGCGTCTTGGCCCTCCACTTT | CASSGRDSVLALHF
TRBJ1-2 | - | 13 | TRBV5-1 | - | TGCGCCAGCAGCTTGACATCGGCGGCTCGCTACACCTTC | CASSLTSAARYTF
TRBJ2-3 | - | 13 | TRBV5-4 | - | TGTGCCAGCAGCTTGGGTGGGGCAGATACGCAGTATTTT | CASSLGGADTQYF
TRBJ1-1 | - | 11 | TRBV30 | - | TGTGCCTGGAGTGAGGGCGGGAATCTTTTCTTT | CAWSEGGNLFF
TRBJ2-2 | - | 13 | TRBV29-1 | - | TGCAGCGTTGGTCAGGGGCCTGGCGGGGAGCTGTTTTTT | CSVGQGPGGELFF
TRBJ2-7 | - | 11 | TRBV28 | - | TGTGCCAGCAGTACCTATTACGAGCAGTACTTC | CASSTYYEQYF
TRBJ2-1 | - | 14 | TRBV5-4 | - | TGTGCCAGCAGCTTGTACAGTAGCTACAATGAGCAGTTCTTC | CASSLYSSYNEQFF
TRBJ1-2 | TRBD1 | 15 | TRBV18 | - | TGTGCCAGCTCACCCCCGGGACAGGGGGCTGAAGGCTACACCTTC | CASSPPGQGAEGYTF